The sequence of this T cell receptor (beta chain) was determined in a study of T cell responses to AZD1222 COVID-19 vaccine. Notes on the study in general: At baseline, just a handful of AZD1222 recipients tested seropositive. Rises in breadth and depth of Spike-specific TCRs came after two AZD1222 doses. CD4 TCRs covered the whole spike, strongest at regions 160-218 and 743-854.

To note about this clone: Its antigen remains unidentified.

CDR1 MDHEN and CDR2 SYDVKM come from the germline V gene. V lost 7 bases and J lost 7, with 19 bases in between. The CDR3 totals 14 residues. The assay was immunoSEQ multiplex PCR, and TCRdb's table has in-frame clones only and misses some. The sample carries 150,000 to 200,000 clones, roughly 93% recorded once. The chain links TRBV28 to TRBJ1-2, with D maybe TRBD1 (6 bases). The source of this sequence is an adult in good health. Sequences were derived from peripheral blood, sampled on day 0 of AZD1222 vaccination. The CDR3 is CASTLRGRWGGYTF. The CDR3 DNA reads TGTGCCAGCACCCTACGGGGGCGTTGGGGTGGCTACACCTTC.